This entry describes one T cell receptor beta chain. The antigen it binds to is not known. Per-base qualities were not stored, and no clone one base away is much larger. The CDR1 and CDR2 encoded by the germline V gene are SNHLY and FYNNEI. V is pruned by 9 bases and J by 7 bases, leaving 11 bases of the junction without a gene match. Including cysteine and phenylalanine, the CDR3 has 14 amino acids. Only CDR3 DNA is held: 42 bases, read in frame from base 1. This specimen belongs to a study of long-term antiretroviral therapy in people with HIV (dated by TCRdb to between 2021 and 2023). In the study overall: Collection of the earliest samples took place about a decade ahead of the 2015 WHO recommendation for immediate ART, at a time when ART was typically delayed until CD4 counts fell. No cross-contamination during QIAcube processing turned up in test extractions that ran a monoclonal T-cell line alongside approximately 35 polyclonal samples. A retrospective serial study tested whether ART initiation and durable HIV suppression were associated with changes in peripheral blood TRB repertoire composition and diversity. From 30 adults with confirmed HIV infection, the cohort provided fewer than 200 cryopreserved PBMC samples, gathered serially across a mean of around 6 years (range 1-12). Eleven of the 30 participants with HIV were female. General study outcomes and caveats: Expanded TRB clones identified before ART initiation dominated the repertoire at all time points, although this dominance fluctuated and declined in many PLHIV after ART. Samples dated from the mid-2000s to the late 2010s, and the ART regimens used may be less effective than current ones. Narrower CDR3 length ranges were observed in HIV repertoires than in controls, and an antigen-experienced repertoire with only a slight naive shift after ART was suggested by the network structure. Because cell numbers in pre-ART samples were limited, unsorted PBMC were profiled instead of sorted CD4+ and CD8+ T cells. Limited PBMC availability meant only the TCR beta chain was sequenced, without alpha chain pairing. ART initiation was associated with a significant increase in TRB diversity, but diversity stayed significantly below transplant donor controls even after long-term ART. Inferences about post-ART repertoire changes were limited because no data were available on ART adherence, viral resistance or therapy changes.

The immunoSEQ hsTCRB v3.0 assay was used at survey level resolution to sequence the TRB variable region. A depth of roughly 40,000-50,000 T-cell genomes per sample was targeted for TRB sequencing. Pooled TRB libraries were sequenced on an Illumina MiSeq with a v3 150-cycle kit. On the study's bioinformatics: Repertoire analysis ran in R within a reproducible Nextflow workflow covering QC, data transformation and analysis. LymphoSeq2, an R package for exploring AIRR-Seq data, was used to implement custom analyses. Several samples that yielded fewer than 5000 total TRB sequences were excluded, so that 200 or so HIV repertoires were analyzed. Among the 188 retained HIV repertoires, about 60 were collected before ART initiation and 120 to 140 were collected after ART initiation. Each repertoire was downsampled to 5000 TRB nucleotide sequences, and summary statistics were averaged across 100 downsampling iterations. The analysis kept only TRB sequences whose CDR3 regions were at least seven amino acids long. Diversity was measured with a Shannon entropy-derived clonality score and the Gini coefficient. In repertoire networks, the top 5000 CDR3 amino acid sequences were linked whenever an edit distance of one separated two sequences. For TRB CDR3 amino acid sequences, antigen specificity groups and MHC restriction were predicted with GLIPH2. CDR3 amino acid sequences were matched against VDJdb and McPAS-TCR to flag known CMV, EBV, HIV or tissue antigen associations. Pre-ART, post-ART and control groups were compared with Wilcoxon signed-rank tests and Holm-Bonferroni correction. Sourced from immuneACCESS, this table was stored by TCRdb with only in-frame sequences that have V and J called. A share of the clones is absent; for the studies checked, an unresolved V gene accounts for under half, and the remainder has no known explanation. V, J and clone size are those of that table, while D and trimming were read from the DNA. The sample table contains around 29,000 clones; only one count was recorded for roughly 96% of them. Of the sample, over 7% falls within the top ten clones.

Inclusion was restricted to participants for whom at least one PBMC sample before ART initiation and at least two post-ART samples were available. Treatment was received in the United States of America by all participants with HIV. Before DNA extraction, cryopreserved samples of about 1-11 million PBMC were thawed and then washed. At the time of the earliest PBMC sample, participants with HIV were aged between roughly 20 and 55 years. PBMC samples were contributed by each participant from 1-4 timepoints before ART initiation and 2-8 timepoints after ART initiation, with a median of 7 samples. For every participant, serial HIV viral load, CD4+ T-cell count, ART history and demographic data were obtained. Genomic DNA was extracted from unsorted PBMC with a Qiagen kit on a QIAcube, with processing performed in batches of 12 samples.

The chain links TRBV2 with TRBJ1-2; 10 bases in the junction line up with TRBD1. The receptor was derived from a man aged 30 to 45 with HIV. Sequenced material: unsorted PBMCs, taken 5.3 years after starting antiretroviral therapy. The CDR3 region has the sequence CASSPGQGFSGYTF. The bases are TGTGCCAGTAGTCCGGGACAGGGGTTCAGTGGCTACACCTTC.